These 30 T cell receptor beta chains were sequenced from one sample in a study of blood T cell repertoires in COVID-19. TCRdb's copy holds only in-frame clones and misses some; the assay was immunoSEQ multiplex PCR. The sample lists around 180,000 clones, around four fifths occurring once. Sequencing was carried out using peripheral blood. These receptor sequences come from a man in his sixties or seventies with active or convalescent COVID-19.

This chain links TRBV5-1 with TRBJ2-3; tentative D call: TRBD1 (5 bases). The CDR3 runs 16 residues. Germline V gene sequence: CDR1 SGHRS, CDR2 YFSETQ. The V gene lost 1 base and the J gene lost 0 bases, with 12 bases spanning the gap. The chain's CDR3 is CASSLTGTTSTDTQYF. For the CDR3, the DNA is TGCGCCAGCAGCTTGACAGGAACCACTAGCACAGATACGCAGTATTTT.

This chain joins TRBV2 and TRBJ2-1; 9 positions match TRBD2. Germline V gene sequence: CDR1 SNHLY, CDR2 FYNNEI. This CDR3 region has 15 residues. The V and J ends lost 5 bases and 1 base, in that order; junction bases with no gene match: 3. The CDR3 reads CASSRLAGSYNEQFF. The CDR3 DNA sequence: TGTGCCAGCAGTCGGCTAGCGGGATCCTACAATGAGCAGTTCTTC.

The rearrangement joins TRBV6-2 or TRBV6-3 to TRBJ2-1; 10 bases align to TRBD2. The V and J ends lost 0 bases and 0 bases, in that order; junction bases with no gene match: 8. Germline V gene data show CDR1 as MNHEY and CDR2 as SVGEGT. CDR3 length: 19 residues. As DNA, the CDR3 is TGTGCCAGCAGTTACTCGGGGAGCGGGGGGGCTAGCTCCTACAATGAGCAGTTCTTC. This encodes CASSYSGSGGASSYNEQFF.

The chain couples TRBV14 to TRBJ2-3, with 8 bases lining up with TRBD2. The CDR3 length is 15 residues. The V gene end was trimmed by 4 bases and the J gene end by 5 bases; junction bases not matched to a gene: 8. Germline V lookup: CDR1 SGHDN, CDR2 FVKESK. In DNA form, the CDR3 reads TGTGCCAGCAGCCCCCTTATCGGGGGGGTAGATACGCAGTATTTT. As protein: CASSPLIGGVDTQYF.

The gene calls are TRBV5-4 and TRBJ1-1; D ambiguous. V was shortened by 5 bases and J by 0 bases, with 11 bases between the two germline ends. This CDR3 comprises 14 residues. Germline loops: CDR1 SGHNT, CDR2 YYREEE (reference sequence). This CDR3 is CASSQRTVNTEAFF. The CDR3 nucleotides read TGTGCCAGCAGTCAACGCACAGTGAACACTGAAGCTTTCTTT.

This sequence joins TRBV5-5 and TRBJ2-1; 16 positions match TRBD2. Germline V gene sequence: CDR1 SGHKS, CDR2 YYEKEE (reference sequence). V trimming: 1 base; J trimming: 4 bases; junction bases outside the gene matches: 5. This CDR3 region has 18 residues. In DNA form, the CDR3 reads TGTGCCAGCAGCTTGCCTGAGGGACTAGCGGGAGGGTACAATGAGCAGTTCTTC. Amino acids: CASSLPEGLAGGYNEQFF.

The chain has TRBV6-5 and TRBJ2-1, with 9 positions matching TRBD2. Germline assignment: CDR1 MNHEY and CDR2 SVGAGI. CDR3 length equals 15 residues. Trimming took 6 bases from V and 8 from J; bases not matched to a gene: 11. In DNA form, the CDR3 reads TGTGCCAGCAGCCTCTGGGCGGGAGGGGAGGATGAGCAGTTCTTC. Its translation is CASSLWAGGEDEQFF.

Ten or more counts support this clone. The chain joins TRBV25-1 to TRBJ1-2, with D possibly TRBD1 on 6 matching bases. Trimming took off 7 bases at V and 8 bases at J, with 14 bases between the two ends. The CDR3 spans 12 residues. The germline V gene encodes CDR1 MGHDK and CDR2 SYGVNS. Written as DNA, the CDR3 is TGTGCCAGCACACAGGGTACCTTCGGCTACACCTTC. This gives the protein CASTQGTFGYTF.

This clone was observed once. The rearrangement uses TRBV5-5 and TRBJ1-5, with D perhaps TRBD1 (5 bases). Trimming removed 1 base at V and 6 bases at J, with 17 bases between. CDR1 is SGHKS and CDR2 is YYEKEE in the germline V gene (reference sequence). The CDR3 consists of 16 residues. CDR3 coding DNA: TGTGCCAGCAGCTTGTCCGGGGGGGAGGTAGCTCAGCCCCAGCATTTT. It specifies CASSLSGGEVAQPQHF.

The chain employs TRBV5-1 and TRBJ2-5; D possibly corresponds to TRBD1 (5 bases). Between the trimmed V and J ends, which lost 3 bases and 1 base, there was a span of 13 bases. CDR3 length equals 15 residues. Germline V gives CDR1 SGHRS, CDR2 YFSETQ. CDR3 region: CASSSAPGIQETQYF. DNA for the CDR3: TGCGCCAGCAGCTCCGCCCCAGGGATCCAAGAGACCCAGTACTTC. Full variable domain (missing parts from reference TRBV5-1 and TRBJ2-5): KAGVTQTPRYLIKTRGQQVTLSCSPISGHRSVSWYQQTPGQGLQFLFEYFSETQRNKGNFPGRFSGRQFSNSRSEMNVSTLELGDSALYLCASSSAPGIQETQYFGPGTRLLVL.

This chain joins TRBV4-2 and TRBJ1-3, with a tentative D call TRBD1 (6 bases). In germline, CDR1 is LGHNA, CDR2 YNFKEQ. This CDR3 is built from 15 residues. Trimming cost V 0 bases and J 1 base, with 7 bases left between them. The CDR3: CASSQEQGSGNTIYF. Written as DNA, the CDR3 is TGTGCCAGCAGCCAAGAGCAGGGGTCTGGAAACACCATATATTTT.

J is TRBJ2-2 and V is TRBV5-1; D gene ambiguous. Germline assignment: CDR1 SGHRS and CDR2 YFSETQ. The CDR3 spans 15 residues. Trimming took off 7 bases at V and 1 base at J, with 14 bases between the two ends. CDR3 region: CASRPQAGNTGELFF. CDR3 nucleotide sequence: TGCGCCAGCCGACCCCAGGCAGGGAACACCGGGGAGCTGTTTTTT.

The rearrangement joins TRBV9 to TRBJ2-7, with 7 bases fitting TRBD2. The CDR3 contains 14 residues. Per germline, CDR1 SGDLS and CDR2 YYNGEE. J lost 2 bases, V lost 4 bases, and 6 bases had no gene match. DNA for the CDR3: TGTGCCAGCAGCCCTCGGGAGGCCCCCTACGAGCAGTACTTC. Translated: CASSPREAPYEQYF.

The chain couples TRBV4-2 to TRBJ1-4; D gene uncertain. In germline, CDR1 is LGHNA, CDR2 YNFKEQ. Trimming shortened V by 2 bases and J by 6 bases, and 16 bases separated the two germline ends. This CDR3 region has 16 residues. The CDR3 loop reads CASSQQRASGDEKLFF. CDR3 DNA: TGTGCCAGCAGCCAACAAAGAGCCTCGGGAGATGAAAAACTGTTTTTT.

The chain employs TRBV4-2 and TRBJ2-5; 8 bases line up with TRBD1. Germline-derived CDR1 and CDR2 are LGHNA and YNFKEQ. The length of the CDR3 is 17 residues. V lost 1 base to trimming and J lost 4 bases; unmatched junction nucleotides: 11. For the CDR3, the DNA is TGTGCCAGCAGCCAAGCCCAGGGGGCATCGAGAGGAGAGACCCAGTACTTC. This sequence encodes CASSQAQGASRGETQYF.

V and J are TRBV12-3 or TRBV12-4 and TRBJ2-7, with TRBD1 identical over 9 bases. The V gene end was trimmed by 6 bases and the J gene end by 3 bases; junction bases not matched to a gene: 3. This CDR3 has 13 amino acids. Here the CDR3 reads CASRGQGFYEQYF. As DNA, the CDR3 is TGTGCCAGCAGGGGACAGGGTTTCTACGAGCAGTACTTC.

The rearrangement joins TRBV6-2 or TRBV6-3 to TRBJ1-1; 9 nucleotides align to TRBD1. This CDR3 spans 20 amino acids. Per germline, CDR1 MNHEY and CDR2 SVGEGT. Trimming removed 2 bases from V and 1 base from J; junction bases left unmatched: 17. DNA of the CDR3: TGTGCCAGCAGTTACGAATTTAGAGCGGGGACAGGGTTTCCGAACACTGAAGCTTTCTTT. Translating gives CASSYEFRAGTGFPNTEAFF.

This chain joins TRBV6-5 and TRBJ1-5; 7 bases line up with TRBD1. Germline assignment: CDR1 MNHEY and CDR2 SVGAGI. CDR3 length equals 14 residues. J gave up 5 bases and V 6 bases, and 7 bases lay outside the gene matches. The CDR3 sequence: CASSRGTDYQPQHF. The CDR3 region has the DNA TGTGCCAGCAGCAGAGGGACAGACTATCAGCCCCAGCATTTT.

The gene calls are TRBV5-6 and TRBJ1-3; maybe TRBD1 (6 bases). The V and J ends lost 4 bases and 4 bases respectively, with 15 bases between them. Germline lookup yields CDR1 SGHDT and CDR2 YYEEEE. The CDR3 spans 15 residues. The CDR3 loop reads CASSTLDSSGNTIYF. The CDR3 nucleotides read TGTGCCAGCAGCACCTTGGACAGCTCGGGAAACACCATATATTTT.

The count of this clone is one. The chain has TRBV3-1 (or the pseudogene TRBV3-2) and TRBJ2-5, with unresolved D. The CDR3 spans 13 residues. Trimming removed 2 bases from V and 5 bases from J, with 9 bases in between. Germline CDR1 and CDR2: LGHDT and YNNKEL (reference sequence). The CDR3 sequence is CASSQLPSETQYF. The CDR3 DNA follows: TGTGCCAGCAGCCAACTCCCGTCGGAGACCCAGTACTTC.

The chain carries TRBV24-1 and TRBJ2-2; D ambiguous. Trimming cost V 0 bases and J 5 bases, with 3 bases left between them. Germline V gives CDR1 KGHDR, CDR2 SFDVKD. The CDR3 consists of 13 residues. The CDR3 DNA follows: TGTGCCACCAGTGATTTGGTAACCGGGGAGCTGTTTTTT. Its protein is CATSDLVTGELFF.

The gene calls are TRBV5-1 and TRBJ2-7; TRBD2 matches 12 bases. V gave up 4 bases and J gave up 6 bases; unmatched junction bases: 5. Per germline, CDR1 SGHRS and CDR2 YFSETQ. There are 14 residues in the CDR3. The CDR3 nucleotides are TGCGCCAGCAGCATCGGGACTAGCGGGTCCGAGCAGTACTTC. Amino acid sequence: CASSIGTSGSEQYF.

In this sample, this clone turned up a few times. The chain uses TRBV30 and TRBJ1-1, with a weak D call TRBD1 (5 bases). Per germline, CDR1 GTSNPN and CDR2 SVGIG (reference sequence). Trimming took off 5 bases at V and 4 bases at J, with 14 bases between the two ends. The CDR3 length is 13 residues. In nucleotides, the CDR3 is TGTGCCTGGGGGCCCAGGGCCGGCACTGAAGCTTTCTTT. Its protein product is CAWGPRAGTEAFF.

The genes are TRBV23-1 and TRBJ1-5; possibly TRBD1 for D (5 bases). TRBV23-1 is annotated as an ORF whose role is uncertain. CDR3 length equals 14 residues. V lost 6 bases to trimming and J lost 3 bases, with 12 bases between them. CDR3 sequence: CASRLTESNQPQHF. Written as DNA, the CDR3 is TGCGCCAGCAGACTGACAGAGTCCAATCAGCCCCAGCATTTT.

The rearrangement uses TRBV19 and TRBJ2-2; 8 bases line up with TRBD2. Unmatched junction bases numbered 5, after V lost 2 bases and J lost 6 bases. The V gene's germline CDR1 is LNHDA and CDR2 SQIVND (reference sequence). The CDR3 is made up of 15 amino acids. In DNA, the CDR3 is TGTGCCAGTAGTATACGGGCGGGAGGTCCCGGGGAGCTGTTTTTT. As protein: CASSIRAGGPGELFF.

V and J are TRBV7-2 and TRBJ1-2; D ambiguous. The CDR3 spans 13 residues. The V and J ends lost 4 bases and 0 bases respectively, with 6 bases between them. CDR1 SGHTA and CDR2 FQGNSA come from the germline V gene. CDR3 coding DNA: TGTGCCAGCAGCTCCGGTCCTAACTATGGCTACACCTTC. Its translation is CASSSGPNYGYTF.

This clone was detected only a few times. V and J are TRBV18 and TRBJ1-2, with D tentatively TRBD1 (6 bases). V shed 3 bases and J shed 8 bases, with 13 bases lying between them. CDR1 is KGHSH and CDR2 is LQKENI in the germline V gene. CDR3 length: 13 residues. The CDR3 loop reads CASSPLGGEGYTF. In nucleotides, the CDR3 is TGTGCCAGCTCACCGCTAGGGGGTGAGGGCTACACCTTC.

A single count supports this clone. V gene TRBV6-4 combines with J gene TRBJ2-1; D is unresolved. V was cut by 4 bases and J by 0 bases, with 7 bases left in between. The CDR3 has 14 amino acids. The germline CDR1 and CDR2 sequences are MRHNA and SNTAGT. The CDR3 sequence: CASSAELSYNEQFF. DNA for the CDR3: TGTGCCAGCAGTGCTGAACTCTCCTACAATGAGCAGTTCTTC.

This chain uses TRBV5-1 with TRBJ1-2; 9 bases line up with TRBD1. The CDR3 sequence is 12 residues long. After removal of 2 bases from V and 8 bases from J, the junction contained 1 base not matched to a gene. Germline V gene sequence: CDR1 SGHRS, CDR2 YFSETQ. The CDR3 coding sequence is TGCGCCAGCAGCTTAACAGGGGGCGGCTACACCTTC. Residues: CASSLTGGGYTF.

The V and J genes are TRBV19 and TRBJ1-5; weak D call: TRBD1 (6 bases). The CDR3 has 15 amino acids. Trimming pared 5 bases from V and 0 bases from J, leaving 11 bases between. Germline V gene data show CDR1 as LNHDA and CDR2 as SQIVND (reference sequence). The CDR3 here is CASSSDSLSNQPQHF. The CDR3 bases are TGTGCCAGTAGTTCGGACAGCCTTAGCAATCAGCCCCAGCATTTT.